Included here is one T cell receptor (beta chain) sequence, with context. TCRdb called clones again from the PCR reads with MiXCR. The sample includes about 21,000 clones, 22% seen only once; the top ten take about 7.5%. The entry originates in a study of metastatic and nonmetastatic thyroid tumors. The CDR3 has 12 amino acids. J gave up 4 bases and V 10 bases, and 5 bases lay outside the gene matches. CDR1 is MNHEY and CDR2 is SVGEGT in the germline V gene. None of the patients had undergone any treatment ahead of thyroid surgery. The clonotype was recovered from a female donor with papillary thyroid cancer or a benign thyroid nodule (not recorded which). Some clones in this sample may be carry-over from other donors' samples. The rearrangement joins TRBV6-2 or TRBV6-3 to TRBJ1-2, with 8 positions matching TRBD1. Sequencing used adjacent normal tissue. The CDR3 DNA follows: TGTGCCATTGACAGGGGTGGCTATGGCTACACCTTC. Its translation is CAIDRGGYGYTF.